The 10 T cell receptor beta chains reported below all come from one sample, sequenced in a study of early T cells in non-severe SARS-CoV-2 infection. TCRdb reprocessed the 5' RACE reads via MiXCR and lists one record per CDR3 protein. The repertoire holds about 100,000 distinct CDR3 sequences, with about 13% as singletons. The sequenced sample consisted of whole blood. These TCRs come from an adult who was a healthcare worker with PCR-confirmed SARS-CoV-2 infection or an uninfected control (not recorded which).

The chain couples TRBV28 to TRBJ2-7, with 11 bases fitting TRBD1. CDR1 is MDHEN and CDR2 is SYDVKM in the germline V gene. The V and J ends lost 5 bases and 0 bases, in that order; junction bases with no gene match: 6. This CDR3 region has 16 residues. As DNA, the CDR3 is TGTGCCAGCAGTCACCGGGGACAGGGGGACTCCTACGAGCAGTACTTC. It yields the protein CASSHRGQGDSYEQYF.

Ten or more counts support this clonotype. J is TRBJ2-2 and V is TRBV11-2, with no clear D. Germline V CDR1 and CDR2: SGHAT, FQNNGV. Trimming removed 5 bases from V and 5 bases from J, with 12 bases in between. CDR3 length: 14 residues. The CDR3 DNA sequence: TGTGCCAGCAGCCAACAGCTACAAACCGGGGAGCTGTTTTTT. Translating gives CASSQQLQTGELFF.

Remarks on this clonotype: A much larger clone lies a single base off, so this may be a read error. The chain combines TRBV4-1 with TRBJ2-1; D is perhaps TRBD2 (6 bases). The V gene's germline CDR1 is MGHRA and CDR2 YSYEKL. This CDR3 has 20 amino acids. V lost 1 base to trimming and J lost 4 bases, with 26 bases between them. The CDR3 bases are TGCGCCAGCAGCCAAGGACCACAAGGCCTCAGGCGGAGGGGATACAATGAGCAGTTCTTC. Amino acid sequence: CASSQGPQGLRRRGYNEQFF.

At least ten counts were recorded for this clonotype. J is TRBJ1-5 and V is TRBV2; TRBD1 is a possible D gene (5 bases). The CDR3 consists of 12 residues. Germline CDR1 and CDR2: SNHLY and FYNNEI. V was trimmed by 6 bases and J by 3 bases, leaving 6 bases between them. The DNA for the CDR3 is TGTGCCAGCAGAGGGGACAATCAGCCCCAGCATTTT. As protein: CASRGDNQPQHF.

Ten or more counts support this clonotype. V usage is TRBV6-2 or TRBV6-3 and J usage is TRBJ2-2; TRBD2 matches at 12 bases. Trimming removed 5 bases from V and 2 bases from J; junction bases left unmatched: 6. The germline gives CDR1 MNHEY, CDR2 SVGEGT. The CDR3 runs 17 residues. CDR3 nucleotide sequence: TGTGCCAGCAGTCGACCGACTAGCGGGGGAAACACCGGGGAGCTGTTTTTT. It encodes CASSRPTSGGNTGELFF.

This clonotype was seen a handful of times. V gene TRBV6-6 combines with J gene TRBJ1-5; 7 bases map to TRBD1. Trimming at V came to 6 bases and at J to 1 base, leaving 6 bases not matched to a gene. In germline, CDR1 is MNHNY, CDR2 SVGAGI (reference sequence). The CDR3 runs to 15 residues. This chain's CDR3 is CASSETGTSNQPQHF. The CDR3 nucleotides are TGTGCCAGCAGCGAGACAGGGACGAGCAATCAGCCCCAGCATTTT.

This clonotype was seen a few times. V and J are TRBV5-1 and TRBJ1-2, with a possible D match to TRBD1 (6 bases). The V end was cut by 4 bases, the J end by 0 bases, with 13 bases between. The CDR3 has 15 amino acids. Germline V gene data show CDR1 as SGHRS and CDR2 as YFSETQ. CDR3 region: CASSAPGASNYGYTF. CDR3 bases: TGCGCCAGCAGCGCACCGGGGGCCTCTAACTATGGCTACACCTTC.

This clonotype was detected many times. This chain uses TRBV2 with TRBJ1-5; unclear D gene. CDR3 length: 13 residues. Per germline, CDR1 SNHLY and CDR2 FYNNEI. V was shortened by 6 bases and J by 4 bases, with 10 bases between the two germline ends. This CDR3 is CASRGLGNQPQHF. CDR3 in DNA: TGTGCCAGCAGAGGACTCGGGAATCAGCCCCAGCATTTT.

This clonotype was detected a few times. The chain is built from TRBV24-1 and TRBJ2-2; 7 positions match TRBD2. Trimming cost V 4 bases and J 4 bases; bases outside gene matches: 5. Germline CDR1 KGHDR, CDR2 SFDVKD. The CDR3 has 15 amino acids. In nucleotides, the CDR3 is TGTGCCACCAGTGACCCAGGACTAGTCACCGGGGAGCTGTTTTTT. Its translation: CATSDPGLVTGELFF.

This clonotype was observed many times. The V and J genes are TRBV20-1 and TRBJ2-1; TRBD1 might be the D (5 bases). Germline assignment: CDR1 DFQATT and CDR2 SNEGSKA (reference sequence). V lost 6 bases to trimming and J lost 7 bases, with 19 bases between them. The CDR3 is 14 residues long. CDR3 bases: TGCAGTGCCATTGACAGTAGGTTTTGGAATGAGCAGTTCTTC. This codes for CSAIDSRFWNEQFF.